Here is one TCR beta chain with its context. This specimen comes from a study of blood T cell repertoires in COVID-19. Germline CDR1 SGHDN, CDR2 FVKESK. V was clipped by 3 bases and J by 4 bases; unmatched bases: 14. The CDR3 runs to 18 residues. Some clones are missing from TCRdb's copy, which holds only in-frame ones; the method was immunoSEQ multiplex PCR. This table holds about 210,000 clones, about 88% found once. Sequencing was done on a sample of peripheral blood. The clonotype originates from a woman in her 40s with acute or convalescent COVID-19. V gene TRBV14 combines with J gene TRBJ2-3; 9 bases line up with TRBD1. This chain's CDR3 is CASSQKTRQGGIADTQYF. Here the CDR3 DNA reads TGTGCCAGCAGCCAGAAGACTCGACAGGGGGGGATCGCAGATACGCAGTATTTT.